One and the same sample provided the 26 T cell receptor beta chains below, sequenced in a study of T cells in Graves' hyperthyroidism and ophthalmopathy. The source material, RNA transcripts, was used to amplify TCR beta CDR3 regions. Using the HTBI primer set, a first-round RT-PCR was run on the TCR CDR3. A single record per CDR3 protein comes from TCRdb applying MiXCR to the multiplex PCR reads. This table holds approximately 400,000 distinct CDR3 sequences, around 15% found once. The source material was blood. These TCRs come from a man aged 50 to 59 with Graves' ophthalmopathy.

This clonotype was detected only a few times. V is TRBV11-2 and J is TRBJ2-6, with TRBD1 as a possible D gene (5 bases). Deletions cut 1 base from V and 0 bases from J, with 13 bases between. The germline CDR1 and CDR2 sequences are SGHAT and FQNNGV. The CDR3 has 18 residues. Here the CDR3 reads CASSLGQWDLSGANVLTF. DNA of the CDR3: TGTGCCAGCAGCTTAGGACAGTGGGATCTCTCTGGGGCCAACGTCCTGACTTTC.

This clonotype was seen at least ten times. The V call is TRBV5-6, the J call TRBJ1-2; D not certain. V was shortened by 4 bases and J by 6 bases, with 16 bases between the two germline ends. The CDR3 loop spans 14 amino acids. CDR1 and CDR2 (germline): SGHDT, YYEEEE. The CDR3 spells CASSNEVITDGYTF. The CDR3, as DNA: TGTGCCAGCAGCAACGAAGTAATCACGGATGGCTACACCTTC.

There are many counts of this clonotype. The gene calls are TRBV28 and TRBJ2-3, with 7 bases fitting TRBD1. The CDR3 loop spans 17 amino acids. Germline V gene lookup returns CDR1 MDHEN and CDR2 SYDVKM. Losses at the gene ends were 6 bases for V and 2 bases for J; bases not matched to a gene: 14. The CDR3 DNA is TGTGCCAGCAGCCCTTTGACAGGGAAAGAACCCACAGATACGCAGTATTTT. Its translation: CASSPLTGKEPTDTQYF.

In this sample, this clonotype turned up many times. Written as DNA, the CDR3 is TGTGCCAGCAGCCAGGGACTAGCGGGAGATTTCGAGCAGTACTTC. Its translation is CASSQGLAGDFEQYF. The chain uses TRBV3-1 and TRBJ2-7; 14 bases agree with TRBD2. The CDR3 runs to 15 residues. V lost 3 bases, J lost 6 bases, and 4 bases stayed unmatched. Germline V lookup: CDR1 LGHDT, CDR2 YNNKEL (reference sequence).

This clonotype was seen many times. J is TRBJ2-1 and V is TRBV4-1; 7 positions agree with TRBD2. CDR3 length equals 16 residues. Germline CDR1 and CDR2: MGHRA and YSYEKL. J was trimmed by 1 base and V by 4 bases; bases with no gene match: 7. DNA of the CDR3: TGCGCCAGCAGCCGGCATGCTAGCGGTTCCTACAATGAGCAGTTCTTC. Amino acid sequence: CASSRHASGSYNEQFF.

The chain employs TRBV7-2 and TRBJ2-1, with 14 positions matching TRBD2. This CDR3 is 17 amino acids long. The germline V gene encodes CDR1 SGHTA and CDR2 FQGNSA. The V and J ends lost 3 bases and 9 bases, in that order; junction bases with no gene match: 10. The CDR3 coding sequence is TGTGCCAGCAGCTTGGCCCCGGGACTAGCGGGAGTTAGTGAGCAGTTCTTC. This translates into CASSLAPGLAGVSEQFF. The full variable domain, with the rest looked up from reference TRBV7-2 and TRBJ2-1, is GAGVSQSPSNKVTEKGKDVELRCDPISGHTALYWYRQSLGQGLEFLIYFQGNSAPDKSGLPSDRFSAERTGGSVSTLTIQRTQQEDSAVYLCASSLAPGLAGVSEQFFGPGTRLTVL.

This clonotype was picked up many times. This chain uses TRBV7-6 with TRBJ2-5; TRBD2 agrees at 12 bases. V shed 1 base and J 1 base; nucleotides not matched to a gene: 4. Germline lookup yields CDR1 SGHVS and CDR2 FNYEAQ. The CDR3 is made up of 17 amino acids. The CDR3 DNA sequence: TGTGCCAGCAGCTTAGGGCTAGCGGGAGGGACCCAAGAGACCCAGTACTTC. Amino acids: CASSLGLAGGTQETQYF.

This clonotype has a handful of counts. V and J are TRBV4-1 and TRBJ2-2; 7 bases map to TRBD1. With V trimmed by 4 bases and J by 6 bases, 5 bases remained unmatched. Germline CDR1 and CDR2: MGHRA and YSYEKL. This CDR3 region has 14 residues. Written as DNA, the CDR3 is TGCGCCAGCAGCCTCCGACAGGGTCCCGGGGAGCTGTTTTTT. It encodes CASSLRQGPGELFF.

This clonotype was recorded a few times. The genes are TRBV2 and TRBJ2-2, with D perhaps assigned TRBD1 or TRBD2 (5 bases each). Germline values: CDR1 SNHLY, CDR2 FYNNEI. The CDR3 is 15 amino acids. The V and J ends lost 6 bases and 3 bases respectively, with 14 bases between them. CDR3: CASRSGTRDTGELFF. CDR3 nucleotide sequence: TGTGCCAGCAGGTCCGGGACCCGGGACACCGGGGAGCTGTTTTTT.

This rearrangement joins TRBV2 to TRBJ2-1, with TRBD2 matching over 10 bases. Germline loops: CDR1 SNHLY, CDR2 FYNNEI. J lost 0 bases, V lost 7 bases, and 12 bases had no gene match. The CDR3 is made up of 18 amino acids. The CDR3 loop reads CASIKFSGRTSSYNEQFF. CDR3 sequence (DNA): TGTGCCAGCATAAAATTTAGCGGGAGGACCAGCTCCTACAATGAGCAGTTCTTC.

This clonotype was observed many times. The chain combines TRBV18 with TRBJ2-3, with D perhaps given as TRBD1 or TRBD2 (5 bases each). Germline CDR1 and CDR2: KGHSH and LQKENI. The CDR3 runs to 15 residues. The ends were cut back, 3 bases at V and 2 bases at J, with 12 bases in the middle. The CDR3 reads CASSPGTPSTDTQYF. The CDR3 DNA reads TGTGCCAGCTCACCGGGGACCCCCTCCACAGATACGCAGTATTTT.

The CDR3 loop is CASSKRPSSSVGTDTQYF. CDR3 coding DNA: TGTGCCAGTAGTAAAAGGCCCTCATCTAGCGTAGGAACAGATACGCAGTATTTT. This chain joins TRBV19 and TRBJ2-3, with a weak D call TRBD2 (6 bases). Deletions cut 4 bases from V and 3 bases from J, with 23 bases between. The CDR3 sequence is 18 residues long. CDR1 LNHDA and CDR2 SQIVND come from the germline V gene (reference sequence).

This clonotype appeared a few times. V is TRBV6-2 or TRBV6-3 and J is TRBJ1-4; weak D call: TRBD1 (6 bases). V was cut by 8 bases and J by 7 bases, with 11 bases left in between. The CDR3 is 12 residues long. The germline V gene has CDR1 MNHEY and CDR2 SVGEGT. The CDR3 region has the DNA TGTGCCAGCGGACAGAAACTTGAAAAACTGTTTTTT. Amino acid sequence: CASGQKLEKLFF.

The chain joins TRBV5-1 to TRBJ1-4, with a weak D call TRBD1 (5 bases). Germline V CDR1 and CDR2: SGHRS, YFSETQ. Trimming stripped 3 bases from V and 3 bases from J, with 12 bases between. This CDR3 has 15 amino acids. In nucleotides, the CDR3 is TGCGCCAGCAGCTCCACTCGGGGGGCTAATGAAAAACTGTTTTTT. Its protein is CASSSTRGANEKLFF. The complete variable domain, with remaining parts taken from reference TRBV5-1 and TRBJ1-4, reads KAGVTQTPRYLIKTRGQQVTLSCSPISGHRSVSWYQQTPGQGLQFLFEYFSETQRNKGNFPGRFSGRQFSNSRSEMNVSTLELGDSALYLCASSSTRGANEKLFFGSGTQLSVL.

The chain uses TRBV27 and TRBJ2-3, with 8 bases identical to TRBD1. Germline-derived CDR1 and CDR2 are MNHEY and SMNVEV (reference sequence). The length of the CDR3 is 16 residues. J was trimmed by 2 bases and V by 6 bases; bases with no gene match: 10. The CDR3 DNA reads as TGTGCCAGCAGCCGATACGGGACAGGATACACAGATACGCAGTATTTT. It is translated as CASSRYGTGYTDTQYF.

This clonotype has at least ten counts. The genes are TRBV30 and TRBJ1-2; no reliable D call. CDR3 length: 12 residues. CDR1 is GTSNPN and CDR2 is SVGIG in the germline V gene (reference sequence). V gave up 3 bases and J gave up 4 bases, with 9 bases separating them. DNA of the CDR3: TGTGCCTGGAGACTGGACGTCTATGGCTACACCTTC. Protein sequence: CAWRLDVYGYTF.

This clonotype came up once. The J gene is TRBJ2-7, the V gene TRBV20-1; 7 nucleotides agree with TRBD2. V shed 6 bases and J 5 bases; nucleotides not matched to a gene: 13. Germline lookup yields CDR1 DFQATT and CDR2 SNEGSKA (reference sequence). The CDR3 loop spans 14 amino acids. CDR3 sequence: CSAPDARAGDEQYF. In DNA, the CDR3 is TGCAGTGCGCCCGATGCCAGGGCGGGAGACGAGCAGTACTTC.

The table lists this clonotype with many counts. The V and J genes are TRBV3-1 and TRBJ1-1; the D gene is possibly TRBD1 (6 bases). Trimming removed 1 base from V and 1 base from J, with 7 bases in between. The CDR3 has 14 amino acids. From germline, CDR1 is LGHDT and CDR2 YNNKEL (reference sequence). CDR3 in amino acids: CASSQAQGNTEAFF. As DNA, the CDR3 is TGTGCCAGCAGCCAAGCACAGGGGAACACTGAAGCTTTCTTT. The complete variable domain, with remaining parts taken from reference TRBV3-1 and TRBJ1-1, reads DTAVSQTPKYLVTQMGNDKSIKCEQNLGHDTMYWYKQDSKKFLKIMFSYNNKELIINETVPNRFSPKSPDKAHLNLHINSLELGDSAVYFCASSQAQGNTEAFFGQGTRLTVV.

This clonotype was counted at least ten times. V and J are TRBV3-1 and TRBJ2-7, with 9 positions matching TRBD1. Germline CDR1 reads LGHDT; CDR2 reads YNNKEL (reference sequence). J was trimmed by 6 bases and V by 5 bases; bases with no gene match: 8. There are 14 residues in the CDR3. CDR3 coding DNA: TGTGCCAGCAGCTCCGGGACAGGGAAGGCCGAGCAGTACTTC. The encoded protein is CASSSGTGKAEQYF.

In this sample, this clonotype turned up once. The rearrangement joins TRBV5-1 to TRBJ2-3, with D hard to call. The CDR3 spans 15 residues. V was clipped by 0 bases and J by 2 bases, with 10 bases between them. Germline CDR1 reads SGHRS; CDR2 reads YFSETQ. CDR3 coding DNA: TGCGCCAGCAGCTTGGGTATCAGTTACACAGATACGCAGTATTTT. Amino acid sequence: CASSLGISYTDTQYF.

This clonotype has a count of ten or more. The CDR3: CSATRLAGQETQYF. The CDR3 DNA reads as TGCAGTGCTACACGACTAGCGGGACAAGAGACCCAGTACTTC. This sequence joins TRBV20-1 and TRBJ2-5, with TRBD2 matching 11 bases. Trimming at V came to 4 bases and at J to 2 bases, leaving 3 bases not matched to a gene. CDR1 and CDR2 from the germline V gene are DFQATT and SNEGSKA (reference sequence). The CDR3 length is 14 residues.

This clonotype was seen only a few times. A read error is possible here, since a much larger clone lies one base away. The chain uses TRBV3-1 and TRBJ2-7; the D call may be TRBD1 or TRBD2 (5 bases each). Per germline, CDR1 LGHDT and CDR2 YNNKEL (reference sequence). This CDR3 contains 14 residues. Trimming removed 4 bases at V and 5 bases at J, with 15 bases between. CDR3 region: CASSRAGAIDEQYF. For the CDR3, the DNA is TGTGCCAGCAGCCGCGCCGGGGCCATCGACGAGCAGTACTTC.

This clonotype came up a few times. The rearrangement uses TRBV12-3 or TRBV12-4 and TRBJ1-6; D call uncertain. The CDR3 has 12 amino acids. The V gene lost 4 bases and the J gene lost 12 bases, with 10 bases spanning the gap. CDR3 amino acids: CASSSNTGPLHF. CDR3 nucleotides: TGTGCCAGCAGTTCAAATACGGGACCCCTCCACTTT.

The chain employs TRBV19 and TRBJ2-1; a weak D match, TRBD2 (6 bases). In germline, CDR1 is LNHDA, CDR2 SQIVND (reference sequence). Trimming removed 1 base from V and 7 bases from J, with 17 bases in between. The CDR3 runs to 16 residues. DNA for the CDR3: TGTGCCAGTAGTATAGCCGGGACTTTCCCCGCGAATGAGCAGTTCTTC. Protein: CASSIAGTFPANEQFF. The variable domain in full, completed from reference TRBV19 and TRBJ2-1, reads DGGITQSPKYLFRKEGQNVTLSCEQNLNHDAMYWYRQDPGQGLRLIYYSQIVNDFQKGDIAEGYSVSREKKESFPLTVTSAQKNPTAFYLCASSIAGTFPANEQFFGPGTRLTVL.

The rearrangement uses TRBV20-1 and TRBJ2-1, with D possibly being TRBD2 (5 bases). Trimming cost V 0 bases and J 1 base, with 10 bases left between them. Germline lookup yields CDR1 DFQATT and CDR2 SNEGSKA (reference sequence). The CDR3 extends over 15 amino acids. CDR3 sequence: CSARDLAKSYNEQFF. CDR3 nucleotide sequence: TGCAGTGCTAGAGATCTAGCTAAATCCTACAATGAGCAGTTCTTC.

The chain has TRBV5-4 and TRBJ2-1, with 10 bases identical to TRBD1. There are 15 residues in the CDR3. The V gene end was trimmed by 2 bases and the J gene end by 7 bases; junction bases not matched to a gene: 6. The germline V gene encodes CDR1 SGHNT and CDR2 YYREEE (reference sequence). This CDR3 is CASSLDRGRNNEQFF. The CDR3 coding sequence is TGTGCCAGCAGCTTAGACAGGGGGCGCAATAATGAGCAGTTCTTC. The variable domain in full, with the rest retrieved from reference TRBV5-4 and TRBJ2-1, is ETGVTQSPTHLIKTRGQQVTLRCSSQSGHNTVSWYQQALGQGPQFIFQYYREEENGRGNFPPRFSGLQFPNYSSELNVNALELDDSALYLCASSLDRGRNNEQFFGPGTRLTVL.